This T cell receptor beta chain emerged from a study of graft-versus-host responses after intestinal transplantation. About the research overall: Anti-thymocyte globulin induction was given to all recipients, followed by tacrolimus and steroids for roughly 3 years. Study observations and caveats: Detected in recipient marrow were GvH clones, some of which were first observed in ileum or blood.

There were 200,000 CFSE-labeled responder cells plated together with 200,000 irradiated, violet-dye-labeled stimulator cells. Sorting after the reaction isolated proliferating CFSE-low CD3+CD4+ and CD3+CD8+ responders. This clone was picked up a small number of times. The CDR3 consists of 15 residues. Germline V gene data show CDR1 as MDHEN and CDR2 as SYDVKM. V shed 6 bases and J shed 6 bases, with 18 bases lying between them. Only in-frame clones appear in the TCRdb table, and some are missing; sequencing was by immunoSEQ multiplex PCR. The sample includes about 8,000 clones, around 32% seen only once; the top ten take around 1.9%.

This chain links TRBV28 with TRBJ2-1, with D possibly matching TRBD2 (6 bases). This receptor was taken from a human patient who received an intestinal transplant. The sequences come from alloreactive CD8+ T cells from a mixed lymphocyte reaction culture, collected before intestinal transplant. Subset specified: CFSE-low proliferating T cells sorted from approximately 6-day pre-transplant mixed lymphocyte reaction (GvH or HvG direction). The CDR3 DNA sequence: TGTGCCAGCAGCCAGGAAGCGGGCCAATTCAATGAGCAGTTCTTC. This encodes CASSQEAGQFNEQFF.